A single TCR beta chain is shown here with its context. Its antigen is unknown. TCRdb's table, derived via immunoSEQ multiplex PCR, lists solely in-frame clones and lacks some. The sample yields about 110,000 clones, roughly nine tenths seen once. The data are from a study of T cell responses to AZD1222 COVID-19 vaccine. Study-wide findings and caveats: Donors skewed white British and female; clonal diversity was possibly underestimated.

V shed 0 bases, J shed 7 bases, and the junction held 10 bases outside the gene matches. CDR3 length: 16 amino acids. Germline V gene lookup returns CDR1 SGHTA and CDR2 FQGNSA. The TCR sequence derives from an adult in good health. V and J are TRBV7-2 and TRBJ1-2; 8 nucleotides agree with TRBD1. The source material was peripheral blood, sampled on day 0 of AZD1222 vaccination. CDR3 DNA sequence: TGTGCCAGCAGCTTAGCCGGGACAGGAAACGCTGCTGGCTACACCTTC. Its protein product is CASSLAGTGNAAGYTF.